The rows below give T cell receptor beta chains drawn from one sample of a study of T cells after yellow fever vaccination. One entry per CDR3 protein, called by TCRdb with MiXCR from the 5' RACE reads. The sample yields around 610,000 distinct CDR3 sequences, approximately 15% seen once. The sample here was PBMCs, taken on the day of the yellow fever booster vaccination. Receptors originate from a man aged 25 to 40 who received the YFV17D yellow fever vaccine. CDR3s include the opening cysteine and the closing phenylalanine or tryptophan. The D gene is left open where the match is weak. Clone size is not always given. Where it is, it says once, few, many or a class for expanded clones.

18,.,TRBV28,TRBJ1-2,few,TGTGCCAGCACCCCCTTAGGGACCGTACAAGGCCCTAACTATGGCTACACCTTC,CASTPLGTVQGPNYGYTF
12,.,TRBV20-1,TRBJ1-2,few,TGCAGTGCCACTTCACCGGGTTATGGCTACACCTTC,CSATSPGYGYTF
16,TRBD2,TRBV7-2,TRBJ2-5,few,TGTGCCAGCAGCCCGGGGACTAGCGGAAAACAAGAGACCCAGTACTTC,CASSPGTSGKQETQYF
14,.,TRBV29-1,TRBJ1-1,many,TGCAGCGTCCGAGCGGGGATTGGGGGCACTGAAGCTTTCTTT,CSVRAGIGGTEAFF
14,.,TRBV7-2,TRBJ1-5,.,TGTGCCAGCAGCTCCGGGGGTTCTTGGGGGCCCCAGCATTTT,CASSSGGSWGPQHF
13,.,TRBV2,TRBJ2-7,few,TGTGCCAGCCGCGCGGGACAATTCTACGAGCAGTACTTC,CASRAGQFYEQYF
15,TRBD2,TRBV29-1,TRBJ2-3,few,TGCAGCGTTGATGGGACTAGCGGAGGAACAGATACGCAGTATTTT,CSVDGTSGGTDTQYF
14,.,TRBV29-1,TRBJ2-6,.,TGCAGCGTTGTTGGGAGCTCTGGGGCCAACGTCCTGACTTTC,CSVVGSSGANVLTF
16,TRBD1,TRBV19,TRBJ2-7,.,TGTGCCAGTAGCGCACTCCCGGGACAGGGGGCTGATGAGCAGTACTTC,CASSALPGQGADEQYF
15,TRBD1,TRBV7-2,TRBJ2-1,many,TGTGCCAGCAGCTTAATAGGGGGCGGTTACAATGAGCAGTTCTTC,CASSLIGGGYNEQFF
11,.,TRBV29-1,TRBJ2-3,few,TGCAGTCAAGCTAGCACAGATACGCAGTATTTT,CSQASTDTQYF
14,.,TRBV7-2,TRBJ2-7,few,TGTGCCAGCAGCTTAAATTCGGGATCCTACGAGCAGTACTTC,CASSLNSGSYEQYF
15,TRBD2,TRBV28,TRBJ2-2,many,TGTGCCAGCAGTTATCTCGGGAGGAATAGCGGGGAGCTGTTTTTT,CASSYLGRNSGELFF
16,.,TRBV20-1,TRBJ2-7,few,TGCAGTGCTAGAGATAGTCGCACAGGAAACTCCTACGAGCAGTACTTC,CSARDSRTGNSYEQYF
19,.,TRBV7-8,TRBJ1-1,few,TGTGCCAGCAGCTTATCTATTGGAGGCTATGGGGGGCGCCGGACTGAAGCTTTCTTT,CASSLSIGGYGGRRTEAFF
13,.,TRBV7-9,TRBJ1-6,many,TGTGCCAGCAGCTCGCAAGCTAATTCACCCCTCCACTTT,CASSSQANSPLHF
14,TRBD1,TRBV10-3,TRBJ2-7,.,TGTGCCATCAGTGTAGGACAGGGGGAAGGCGAGCAGTACTTC,CAISVGQGEGEQYF
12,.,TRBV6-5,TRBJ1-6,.,TGTGCCAGCGGACAGCATAATTCACCCCTCCACTTT,CASGQHNSPLHF
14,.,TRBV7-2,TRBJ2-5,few,TGTGCCAGCAGCTCCCATGGGACCCGAAAGACCCAGTACTTC,CASSSHGTRKTQYF
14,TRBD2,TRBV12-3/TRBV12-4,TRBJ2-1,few,TGTGCCAGCGGGCTAGCGGGAGAGGAGAATGAGCAGTTCTTC,CASGLAGEENEQFF
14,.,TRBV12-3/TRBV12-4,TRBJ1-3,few,TGTGCCAGCAGTTTCACAGTCTCTGGAAACACCATATATTTT,CASSFTVSGNTIYF
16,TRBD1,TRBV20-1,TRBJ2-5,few,TGCAGTGCTAGAGCCGTGTCTGGACAGGGGCCCGAGACCCAGTACTTC,CSARAVSGQGPETQYF
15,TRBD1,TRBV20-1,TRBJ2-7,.,TGCAGTGCTAGAGATGCAGGGGGTGCGCCCTACGAGCAGTACTTC,CSARDAGGAPYEQYF
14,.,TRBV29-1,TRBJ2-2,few,TGCAGCGTGGAATCGAGGTCGAACACCGGGGAGCTGTTTTTT,CSVESRSNTGELFF
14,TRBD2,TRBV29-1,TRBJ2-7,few,TGCAGCGTTGGCGGGGGGGGCGAGCTCTACGAGCAGTACTTC,CSVGGGGELYEQYF
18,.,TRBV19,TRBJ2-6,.,TGTGCCAGTAGTATCTCCAGGGATGCGAGCTCTGGGGCCAACGCCCTGACTTTC,CASSISRDASSGANALTF
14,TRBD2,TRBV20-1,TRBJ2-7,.,TGCAGTGCCGAGCCTAGCGGGAACTCCTACGAGCAGTACTTC,CSAEPSGNSYEQYF
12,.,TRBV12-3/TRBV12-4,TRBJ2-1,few,TGTGCCAGCAGTCCTTCGCGCTATGAGCAGTTCTTC,CASSPSRYEQFF
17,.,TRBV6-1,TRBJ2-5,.,TGTGCCAGCAACACGGGGGCCGTACCCCTCCGCCAAGAGACCCAGTACTTC,CASNTGAVPLRQETQYF
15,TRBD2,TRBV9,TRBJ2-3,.,TGTGCCAGCAGCGCCCTAGCGGGAGGGACAGATACGCAGTATTTT,CASSALAGGTDTQYF
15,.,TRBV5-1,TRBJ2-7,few,TGCGCCAGCAGCCCCCGCCCGGGCGGTATTTACGAGCAGTACTTC,CASSPRPGGIYEQYF
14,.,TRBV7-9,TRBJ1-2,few,TGTGCCAGCAGCTTAGCAGGCGGAAACTATGGCTACACCTTC,CASSLAGGNYGYTF
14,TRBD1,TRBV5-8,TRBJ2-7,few,TGTGCCAGCAGCACCCGGGACAGATCCTACGAGCAGTACTTC,CASSTRDRSYEQYF
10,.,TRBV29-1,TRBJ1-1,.,.,CSVGTGATFF
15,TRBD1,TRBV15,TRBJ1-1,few,TGTGCCACCGCTAGTTTCTCGGGACAGGGATCTGAAGCTTTCTTT,CATASFSGQGSEAFF
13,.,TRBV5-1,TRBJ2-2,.,TGCGCCAGCAGAACCCCAGGATACGGGGAGCTGTTTTTT,CASRTPGYGELFF
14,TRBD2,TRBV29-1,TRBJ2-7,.,TGCAGCGTTCTTACTAGCGGGAGCTCCTACGAGCAGTACTTC,CSVLTSGSSYEQYF
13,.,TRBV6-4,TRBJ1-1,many,TGTGCCAGCAGTGACCGGGACAACACTGAAGCTTTCTTT,CASSDRDNTEAFF
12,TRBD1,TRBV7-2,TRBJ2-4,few,TGTGCCAGCACTCCGGGACAGGGTATTCAGTACTTC,CASTPGQGIQYF